Below are 23 T cell receptor beta chains sequenced from a single sample in a study of Graves' ophthalmopathy and Graves' hyperthyroidism. RNA transcripts served as template for amplifying TCR beta CDR3 sequences. A first-round RT-PCR used HTBI primers, followed by a second-round multiplex PCR. TCRdb re-derived calls from the multiplex PCR reads in MiXCR, one entry per CDR3 protein. The data show 1 million to 1.3 million distinct CDR3 sequences, 36% seen once. Sequenced input: peripheral blood or thyroid tissue (not recorded which). Source of these receptors: an adult man with Graves' hyperthyroidism.

V gene TRBV10-3 combines with J gene TRBJ2-7; a possible D gene is TRBD2 (6 bases). The germline CDR1 and CDR2 sequences are ENHRY and SYGVKD. V lost 0 bases and J 1 base, leaving 7 bases between the germline ends. This CDR3 spans 14 amino acids. In nucleotides, the CDR3 is TGTGCCATCAGTGAGTCGGGAGGTTCCTACGAGCAGTACTTC. Translating gives CAISESGGSYEQYF.

The chain joins TRBV6-5 to TRBJ2-7; maybe TRBD1 (6 bases). The V gene lost 0 bases and the J gene lost 3 bases, with 9 bases spanning the gap. The length of the CDR3 is 14 residues. Per germline, CDR1 MNHEY and CDR2 SVGAGI. Written as DNA, the CDR3 is TGTGCCAGCAGTTACTCGATGGACAGCTACGAGCAGTACTTC. This translates into CASSYSMDSYEQYF.

The chain has TRBV9 and TRBJ2-2; 9 bases line up with TRBD1. CDR1 is SGDLS and CDR2 is YYNGEE in the germline V gene. This CDR3 has 16 amino acids. V was pared by 3 bases and J by 1 base, with 4 bases of the junction left unmatched. The CDR3: CASSEGQGMNTGELFF. In DNA, the CDR3 is TGTGCCAGCAGCGAAGGACAGGGGATGAACACCGGGGAGCTGTTTTTT.

In the case of this clonotype: At one end, the junction sequence differs from germline, possibly due to a read error. This chain uses TRBV10-3 with TRBJ2-6; D ambiguous. The CDR3 loop spans 15 amino acids. CDR1 is ENHRY, CDR2 SYGVKD, per germline. This CDR3 reads CVISGINSGANVLTF. The CDR3 bases are TGTGTCATCAGTGGGATTAACTCTGGGGCCAACGTCCTGACTTTC.

Concerning this clonotype: The junction departs from the called germline gene at one end, perhaps through a read error. The CDR3 sequence is CRVDRTGTNYEQYF. The CDR3 DNA reads TGCAGAGTTGATAGGACAGGGACAAACTACGAGCAGTACTTC. The chain links TRBV29-1 to TRBJ2-7; TRBD1 aligns across 8 bases. Germline V gives CDR1 SQVTM, CDR2 ANQGSEA. The CDR3 has 14 residues.

Points on this clonotype: Possible read error: a much larger clone is one base away. The rearrangement links TRBV20-1 to TRBJ2-5; D is unclear. The CDR3 runs to 11 residues. Germline V gene sequence: CDR1 DFQATT, CDR2 SNEGSKA (reference sequence). CDR3 amino acids: CGGERQETQYF. The CDR3 DNA is TGCGGCGGAGAGCGCCAAGAGACCCAGTACTTC.

The genes are TRBV19 and TRBJ1-1; D is unresolved. The germline V and J ends were trimmed by 6 bases and 5 bases, with 10 bases remaining between them. The CDR3 consists of 12 residues. The germline CDR1 and CDR2 sequences are LNHDA and SQIVND (reference sequence). CDR3 sequence (DNA): TGTGCCAGTAGAACTAGGGTAACTGAAGCTTTCTTT. Translation gives CASRTRVTEAFF.

This clonotype was seen repeatedly, ten times or more. The chain is built from TRBV2 and TRBJ2-7; 8 bases match TRBD2. The CDR3 runs to 12 residues. The germline gives CDR1 SNHLY, CDR2 FYNNEI. V lost 6 bases, J lost 7 bases, and 5 bases stayed unmatched. The CDR3 nucleotides read TGTGCCAGCAGCGCCCGGGGGGGGGAGCAGTACTTC. Its protein product is CASSARGGEQYF.

The J gene is TRBJ2-7, the V gene TRBV4-2, with TRBD2 matching 8 bases. This CDR3 comprises 15 residues. Germline lookup yields CDR1 LGHNA and CDR2 YNFKEQ. V lost 0 bases and J lost 5; bases outside the gene matches: 6. For the CDR3, the DNA is TGTGCCAGCAGCCAAGAAGTTAGCGGGGCCAACGAGCAGTACTTC. Amino acids: CASSQEVSGANEQYF.

This clonotype was counted ten times or more. The CDR3 protein is CASSQARTVIYEQYF. The CDR3 DNA follows: TGCGCCAGCAGCCAGGCCCGGACAGTGATCTACGAGCAGTACTTC. The V call is TRBV4-1, the J call TRBJ2-7; D possibly corresponds to TRBD1 (6 bases). This CDR3 is 15 amino acids long. Trimming pared 3 bases from V and 3 bases from J, leaving 15 bases between. Germline loops: CDR1 MGHRA, CDR2 YSYEKL.

This clonotype is termed medium-sized. V gene TRBV29-1 combines with J gene TRBJ1-1; D is undetermined. The CDR3 spans 10 residues. The germline gives CDR1 SQVTM, CDR2 ANQGSEA. V shed 5 bases and J shed 3 bases, with 4 bases lying between them. Written as DNA, the CDR3 is TGCAGCGTTTTGGACACTGAAGCTTTCTTT. Translation: CSVLDTEAFF.

This clonotype occurred many times. This chain links TRBV15 with TRBJ2-2, with D tentatively TRBD1 (5 bases). The CDR3 runs 17 residues. The germline CDR1 and CDR2 sequences are LNHNV and YYDKDF (reference sequence). Trimming left V 1 base short and J 4 bases short, with 16 bases between. The CDR3 here is CATSRATMGRSTGELFF. The CDR3 DNA reads as TGTGCCACCAGCAGAGCGACCATGGGGCGGTCCACCGGGGAGCTGTTTTTT.

This clonotype has just a few counts. The chain recombines TRBV12-3 or TRBV12-4 with TRBJ2-7, with 8 bases identical to TRBD2. V shed 6 bases, J shed 4 bases, and the junction held 14 bases outside the gene matches. The CDR3 is 16 amino acids. CDR3 DNA sequence: TGTGCCAGCAGAGGGTCCCGGCGGGGGGCGGGGTACGAGCAGTACTTC. Translation: CASRGSRRGAGYEQYF.

This clonotype was seen at least ten times. The chain links TRBV7-9 to TRBJ1-1; tentatively, D is TRBD1 (6 bases). Trimming removed 0 bases from V and 1 base from J, with 15 bases in between. Germline loops: CDR1 SEHNR, CDR2 FQNEAQ (reference sequence). The CDR3 spans 17 residues. CDR3 amino acids: CASSLAITPTGNTEAFF. For the CDR3, the DNA is TGTGCCAGCAGCTTAGCGATTACCCCGACAGGGAACACTGAAGCTTTCTTT.

There are many counts of this clonotype. The genes are TRBV9 and TRBJ2-2; D not resolved. The CDR3 runs 16 residues. CDR1 and CDR2 (germline): SGDLS, YYNGEE. The V gene lost 4 bases and the J gene lost 4 bases, with 17 bases spanning the gap. As DNA, the CDR3 is TGTGCCAGCAGCAAAGTATTTGGGGTGGGCACCGGGGAGCTGTTTTTT. It encodes CASSKVFGVGTGELFF.

The table lists this clonotype with a few counts. V and J are TRBV7-9 and TRBJ2-2; 8 positions match TRBD2. Germline CDR1 is SEHNR and CDR2 is FQNEAQ (reference sequence). The CDR3 consists of 16 residues. The ends lost 5 bases at V and 3 bases at J; junction bases unmatched: 8. CDR3 DNA: TGTGCCAGCAGCCTAATTGGCGGGAGGTACACCGGGGAGCTGTTTTTT. As protein: CASSLIGGRYTGELFF.

V usage is TRBV9 and J usage is TRBJ2-2, with D perhaps TRBD1 (6 bases). The germline V gene encodes CDR1 SGDLS and CDR2 YYNGEE. CDR3 length equals 18 residues. V lost 0 bases to trimming and J lost 3 bases, with 18 bases between them. CDR3 region: CASSVERAGGSDTGELFF. The CDR3 nucleotides read TGTGCCAGCAGCGTAGAGAGGGCTGGGGGCTCGGACACCGGGGAGCTGTTTTTT.

This clonotype appeared a few times. This may come from a read error, since a much larger clone is one base off. The chain is built from TRBV7-8 and TRBJ2-7; maybe TRBD2 (6 bases). The ends were cut back, 6 bases at V and 4 bases at J, with 19 bases in the middle. The CDR3 has 15 amino acids. Germline V CDR1 and CDR2: SGHVS, FQNEAQ. For the CDR3, the DNA is TGTGCCAGCAGGGAAACCGGGGCGGGGAATTACGAGCAGTACTTC. Its protein is CASRETGAGNYEQYF.

The genes are TRBV25-1 and TRBJ1-4; D remains unclear. Germline CDR1 MGHDK, CDR2 SYGVNS. Deletions cut 8 bases from V and 3 bases from J, with 16 bases between. The CDR3 consists of 15 residues. The CDR3: CASGGEGDPNEKLFF. The CDR3 DNA reads TGTGCCAGCGGCGGAGAAGGTGATCCTAATGAAAAACTGTTTTTT.

The rearrangement joins TRBV7-2 to TRBJ2-2, with a possible D match to TRBD2 (6 bases). The germline gives CDR1 SGHTA, CDR2 FQGNSA. Trimming cost V 5 bases and J 5 bases, with 15 bases left between them. CDR3 length: 15 amino acids. The CDR3 DNA is TGTGCCAGCAGCCTATCCCCTAGCGTTACCGGGGAGCTGTTTTTT. Translated, it gives CASSLSPSVTGELFF.

Only one count was recorded for this clonotype. V usage is TRBV11-1 and J usage is TRBJ1-5; D is uncertain. The V end was cut by 5 bases, the J end by 9 bases, with 14 bases between. This CDR3 contains 13 residues. The germline V gene encodes CDR1 SGHAT and CDR2 FQDESV (reference sequence). This CDR3 reads CASSQARLSPQHF. DNA for the CDR3: TGTGCCAGCAGCCAGGCCAGGCTATCGCCCCAGCATTTT.

This clonotype was detected a few times. The rearrangement joins TRBV20-1 to TRBJ2-7, with D possibly TRBD1 on 6 matching bases. The V and J ends lost 3 bases and 2 bases respectively, with 11 bases between them. The germline V gene has CDR1 DFQATT and CDR2 SNEGSKA (reference sequence). The CDR3 consists of 13 residues. The CDR3 nucleotides read TGCAGTGCTAGGGGGGCCGCGACCTACGAGCAGTACTTC. Translated: CSARGAATYEQYF.

This clonotype was picked up a small number of times. V usage is TRBV28 and J usage is TRBJ2-7, with no clear D. With 6 bases removed from V and 4 bases from J, the gap between germline ends came to 19 bases. CDR1 MDHEN and CDR2 SYDVKM come from the germline V gene. The CDR3 has 15 amino acids. CDR3 bases: TGTGCCAGCAGGGCCCTGACCTCCTTTGGGTACGAGCAGTACTTC. Translating it yields CASRALTSFGYEQYF.